A selection of T cell receptor beta chains follows, all from one sample in a study of blood T cell repertoires in COVID-19. Here immunoSEQ multiplex PCR was the method, and the copy in TCRdb shows in-frame clones only, minus some. The sample consists of 150,000 to 200,000 clones, under 90% of them appearing once. Sequencing was carried out using PBMCs or T cells enriched from blood (not recorded which). These receptors all stem from a woman aged 60-75 years who had recovered from COVID-19. CDR3s include the opening cysteine and the closing phenylalanine or tryptophan. D genes are given only for firm matches. The size of a clone is reported for some rows only, either as once, few or many, or as a class for expanded clones.

size	V	D	J	DNA	CDR3
NA	TRBV7-2	TRBD1	TRBJ2-1	TGTGCCAGCAGCCTGAACAGGGGGGCCTACAATGAGCAGTTCTTC	CASSLNRGAYNEQFF
NA	TRBV2	TRBD1	TRBJ1-1	TGTGCCAGCAGTGAAGCGTTGGGACAGGGTAACACTGAAGCTTTCTTT	CASSEALGQGNTEAFF
NA	TRBV7-8	NA	TRBJ2-7	TGTGCCAGCAGCTTAAGTCGGGACGAGCAGTACTTC	CASSLSRDEQYF
NA	TRBV7-9	NA	TRBJ1-6	TGTGCCAGCAGCTTGAGGTTGGCACCTGGTAGATTTAATTCACCCCTCCACTTT	CASSLRLAPGRFNSPLHF
NA	TRBV19	TRBD1	TRBJ2-6	TGTGCCAGTAGTCGAGGGACAGGGGAATCTGGGGCCAACGTCCTGACTTTC	CASSRGTGESGANVLTF
NA	TRBV5-1	TRBD1	TRBJ2-7	TGCGCCAGCAGCCCTAAAGGACAGGCAAGCGAGCAGTACTTC	CASSPKGQASEQYF
NA	TRBV10-3	TRBD2	TRBJ2-2	TGTGCCATCAGCCGACCTAGCGGGGTTGGTACCGGGGAGCTGTTTTTT	CAISRPSGVGTGELFF
NA	TRBV28	NA	TRBJ2-7	TGTGCCAGCAGTTACGACAGCTACGAGCAGTACTTC	CASSYDSYEQYF
once	TRBV9	TRBD1	TRBJ2-7	TGTGCCAGCAGCCCGAGACTCACAGGGGAACTCTACGAGCAGTACTTC	CASSPRLTGELYEQYF
NA	TRBV6-5	NA	TRBJ2-2	TGTGCCAGCAGGGGGGGTAACACCGGGGAGCTGTTTTTT	CASRGGNTGELFF
once	TRBV25-1	TRBD1	TRBJ2-5	TGTGCCAGCAGAGAGACAGGGGGCGCCATGGAGACCCAGTACTTC	CASRETGGAMETQYF
once	TRBV5-1	TRBD2	TRBJ2-7	TGCGCCAGCAGCGCGGGTAGCGGGGGCGCCTACGAGCAGTACTTC	CASSAGSGGAYEQYF
NA	TRBV27	NA	TRBJ1-6	TGTGCAAGCGGACCCCTGACAGGCATACTACCCCTCCACTTT	CASGPLTGILPLHF
once	TRBV5-4	TRBD2	TRBJ2-1	TGTGCCAGCAGCTCCCAGACTAGCGGGGGGGCCCGGGTAAATGAGCAGTTCTTC	CASSSQTSGGARVNEQFF
NA	TRBV4-2	NA	TRBJ2-3	TGTGCCAGCAGCCAAGCAGGGCTTTCCACAGATACGCAGTATTTT	CASSQAGLSTDTQYF
once	TRBV30	NA	TRBJ1-5	TGTGCCTGGAGTGTACCTTGGTCGGAGACTATACATTTT	CAWSVPWSETIHF
NA	TRBV4-1	NA	TRBJ1-4	TGCGCCAGCAGCCAGCGGGCAGCAACTAATGAAAAACTGTTTTTT	CASSQRAATNEKLFF
few	TRBV6-1	TRBD2	TRBJ2-6	TGTGCCAGCAGTGTCTCGGGGACTAGCGTCGGCTTGGGGGCCAACGTCCTGACTTTC	CASSVSGTSVGLGANVLTF
NA	TRBV7-2	NA	TRBJ1-2	TGTGCCAGCAGCTTAGTATACCAGGAGGGAGGCTACACCTTC	CASSLVYQEGGYTF
NA	TRBV9	NA	TRBJ1-1	TGTGCCAGCAGCGTAGGGGCGAACACTGAAGCTTTCTTT	CASSVGANTEAFF
NA	TRBV2	NA	TRBJ1-6	TGTGCCAGCAGTGCCAGTCCTTCACCCCTCCACTTT	CASSASPSPLHF
NA	TRBV5-4	TRBD1	TRBJ2-1	TGTGCCAGCAGCGATAACAGGGGGAGCTCCTACAATGAGCAGTTCTTC	CASSDNRGSSYNEQFF
NA	TRBV5-1	NA	TRBJ2-5	TGCGCCAGCAGCATTTTTCCAAACAGGGCTATCCAAGAGACCCAGTACTTC	CASSIFPNRAIQETQYF
NA	TRBV20-1	NA	TRBJ2-3	TGCAGTGCTAGAGCAGGGGATACGCAGTATTTT	CSARAGDTQYF
NA	TRBV7-2	TRBD2	TRBJ2-2	TGTGCCAGCAGCGTCGGGGGGGCACCCACCGGGGAGCTGTTTTTT	CASSVGGAPTGELFF
few	TRBV30	NA	TRBJ1-4	TGTGCCTGGAGTCGGGGGGGCGCCGGAGGAAAACTGTTTTTT	CAWSRGGAGGKLFF
NA	TRBV7-8	NA	TRBJ1-3	TGTGCCAGCAGCTGGGGCGTCTCCTCTGGAAACACCATATATTTT	CASSWGVSSGNTIYF
NA	TRBV12-5	NA	TRBJ2-3	TGTGCTAGTGGTTTTGCGGGGACAGATACGCAGTATTTT	CASGFAGTDTQYF
once	TRBV19	TRBD1	TRBJ2-5	TGTGCCAGTAGTCTCCCAGGGGGCCGTGAGACCCAGTACTTC	CASSLPGGRETQYF
NA	TRBV6-2/TRBV6-3	NA	TRBJ2-5	TGTGCCAGCAGTCAAGACAGAAAAGAGACCCAGTACTTC	CASSQDRKETQYF
NA	TRBV2	NA	TRBJ1-4	TGTGCCAGCAGTAGGTCGGAGAATGAAAAACTGTTTTTT	CASSRSENEKLFF
few	TRBV5-1	TRBD1	TRBJ2-3	TGCGCCAGCACGCCGCAGGGGGCCCCAGATACGCAGTATTTT	CASTPQGAPDTQYF
once	TRBV6-1	TRBD2	TRBJ2-3	TGTGCCAGCAGTGAAGGACGTACTAGCGGGGGGGCCAAAGGGACGCAGTATTTT	CASSEGRTSGGAKGTQYF
NA	TRBV2	NA	TRBJ2-1	TGTGCCAGCACGGGGGATGCCTACAATGAGCAGTTCTTC	CASTGDAYNEQFF
many	TRBV19	NA	TRBJ2-3	TGTGCCAGTACTTCCGGGTTTCTTAGCACAGATACGCAGTATTTT	CASTSGFLSTDTQYF
NA	TRBV19	TRBD1	TRBJ2-1	TGTGCCAGTAGTCTCAGCCACCGGGACAGGGCGGACAATGAGCAGTTCTTC	CASSLSHRDRADNEQFF
NA	TRBV6-5	NA	TRBJ1-1	TGTGCCAGCAGTTACTCGCAGGGGCCGAACACTGAAGCTTTCTTT	CASSYSQGPNTEAFF
NA	TRBV2	NA	TRBJ2-5	TGTGCCAGCGCTGAAGTAAGGGGGGGGGAGACCCAGTACTTC	CASAEVRGGETQYF
NA	TRBV19	NA	TRBJ1-4	TGTGCCAGCCTACTGGGGGGAACTAATGAAAAACTGTTTTTT	CASLLGGTNEKLFF
many	TRBV5-1	NA	TRBJ2-1	TGCGCCAGCAGCTTCTCTTCGACAGCTTCCCGATACAATGAGCAGTTCTTC	CASSFSSTASRYNEQFF
NA	TRBV12-3/TRBV12-4	NA	TRBJ1-1	TGTGCCAGCAGGGGGCTTAGCACTGAAGCTTTCTTT	CASRGLSTEAFF
NA	TRBV5-1	TRBD2	TRBJ2-3	TGCGCCAGCAGGACCTCTAGCGGCCCAGATACGCAGTATTTT	CASRTSSGPDTQYF
once	TRBV6-5	NA	TRBJ1-2	TGTGCCAGCAGCTACGGCGCGCAGGGGATGGGATACACCTTC	CASSYGAQGMGYTF
NA	TRBV24-1	NA	TRBJ1-5	TGTGCCACCAGTGATTCTGACGGGACACTCGGTCAGCCCCAGCATTTT	CATSDSDGTLGQPQHF
NA	TRBV10-1	TRBD1	TRBJ2-3	TGCGCCATCCGACGGGACAGAGGCACAGATACGCAGTATTTT	CAIRRDRGTDTQYF
NA	TRBV7-8	TRBD1	TRBJ2-7	TGTGCCAGCAGCTTTGGTCCGGGACAGGGCTACGAGCAGTACTTC	CASSFGPGQGYEQYF